This T cell receptor (beta chain) derives from a study of cytomegalovirus exposure and HLA in healthy donors (dated by TCRdb to between 2016 and 2019). Study-level background: A later analysis indicated that the 120 or so validation repertoires were generated on the platform also employed for the 700 or so repertoires of the first cohort. The study combined high-throughput TCR immunosequencing, statistical association of individual TCRs with disease status, and machine learning to predict cytomegalovirus infection status. The study aimed to test whether cataloging public T cell receptors could reveal signatures of past pathogen exposure. In addition to the first cohort of roughly 670 subjects, a separate validation cohort of over 90 different subjects was used.

Donors formed part of the validation cohort, which comprised over a hundred subjects and was distinct from the first cohort of under 750 subjects. Receptors were amplified or captured by the immunoSEQ multiplex PCR assay. The published analysis was carried out like this. A statistical classification framework was built to diagnose cytomegalovirus status from the catalog of TCR beta chain sequences. TCRdb re-hosts the immuneACCESS table, in-frame sequences only. Its copies lack some clones; in the studies checked, an unresolved V gene accounts for under half of them, and the cause for the rest is not known. Clonal size and the V and J genes are those of that table, whereas D and trimming came from the DNA. The sample yields around 91,000 clones; roughly 92% were counted once. The top ten clones comprise about 1.1% of the sample. Paper-wide results and their limitations: In a later analysis, TCRs clustered in the first cohort were found to also tend to co-occur in the roughly 120 validation repertoires, with 90% to 95% of cluster scores above 0. Cytomegalovirus status was reported to be diagnosed by the classifier with high specificity and sensitivity in both the original and validation cohorts. In vitro tests confirmed that three of the cytomegalovirus-associated TCR beta chains recognize cytomegalovirus antigens. Most TCR sequences were observed very rarely across donors, whereas some public TCRs were present in many individuals. A total of about 150 TCR beta chains were listed by the study as associated with cytomegalovirus. The authors suggested that the approach could potentially be generalized to other disease states and immunological phenotypes. The validation cohort had no HLA typing available for a later analysis, so co-occurrence within that cohort was assessed over all 130 or so repertoires.

On this clone itself: Its antigen specificity is not known. Base qualities are not recorded, but no much larger clone differs from it by a single base.

The sample was PBMCs. The receptor's source is a woman aged 30 to 39 in good health and CMV-seropositive.

The nucleotides read TGTGCCTGGAGTCCTGGTCAGGGCGCCACAGATACGCAGTATTTT. It translates as CAWSPGQGATDTQYF. The receptor chain draws on TRBV30 and TRBJ2-3; tentative D gene TRBD1, with 5 bases matching. V loses 2 bases of germline sequence and J loses 2 bases, and the interval between the two ends is 14 bases. Reading the germline V gene (reference sequence) gives CDR1 GTSNPN and CDR2 SVGIG. The CDR3 contains 15 residues, cysteine and phenylalanine counted. Only the CDR3 DNA stays, 45 bases, in frame from base 1.